The entry below gives a single TCR beta chain sequence along with its context. These data belong to a study of blood T cell repertoires in COVID-19. The wider study: The United States, Italy and Spain supplied acute and convalescent COVID-19 samples. PBMCs, B-cell-depleted T cells, or T cells provided the cDNA or gDNA that made up the material.

The CDR3 contains 14 residues. Germline CDR1 MDHEN, CDR2 SYDVKM. V was clipped by 2 bases and J by 3 bases, with 10 bases between them. The Seattle patients joined while their infection was active and were tracked longitudinally afterward. Authors' analysis steps: Nucleated cell number was recorded as an estimate derived from reference gene primer amplification. TCRdb's copy holds only in-frame clones and misses some; the assay was immunoSEQ multiplex PCR. V, J and clone size are those of that table, while D and trimming were read from the DNA. The data hold about 87,000 clones, with approximately 85% observed a single time.

This TCR derives from a woman of 80 years or more with COVID-19, enrolled during active disease. The chain combines TRBV28 with TRBJ1-2, with D uncertain. Sequenced material: peripheral blood. The CDR3 loop is CASSLGALYYGYTF. Here the CDR3 DNA reads TGTGCCAGCAGTTTAGGAGCCCTCTACTATGGCTACACCTTC.